The TCR beta chain described here comes from a study of blood T cell repertoires in COVID-19. Study summary: T cells, B-cell-depleted T cells, or PBMCs supplied cDNA or gDNA.

The CDR3 sequence is 13 residues long. V was pared by 7 bases and J by 5 bases, with 14 bases between. CDR1 and CDR2 (germline): MNHEY, SVGAGI. Enrollment of patients from Seattle took place during active infection, with longitudinal follow-up. Generated by immunoSEQ multiplex PCR, the TCRdb table keeps only in-frame clones and is missing some. The table has roughly 130,000 clones, about four fifths seen once. This chain connects TRBV6-5 to TRBJ1-1, with D uncertain. The sample was peripheral blood. The TCR sequence derives from a woman in her sixties or seventies with COVID-19, enrolled during active disease. CDR3 coding DNA: TGTGCCAGCACTGCTCCGGGGTGGACTGAAGCTTTCTTT. Its translation is CASTAPGWTEAFF.